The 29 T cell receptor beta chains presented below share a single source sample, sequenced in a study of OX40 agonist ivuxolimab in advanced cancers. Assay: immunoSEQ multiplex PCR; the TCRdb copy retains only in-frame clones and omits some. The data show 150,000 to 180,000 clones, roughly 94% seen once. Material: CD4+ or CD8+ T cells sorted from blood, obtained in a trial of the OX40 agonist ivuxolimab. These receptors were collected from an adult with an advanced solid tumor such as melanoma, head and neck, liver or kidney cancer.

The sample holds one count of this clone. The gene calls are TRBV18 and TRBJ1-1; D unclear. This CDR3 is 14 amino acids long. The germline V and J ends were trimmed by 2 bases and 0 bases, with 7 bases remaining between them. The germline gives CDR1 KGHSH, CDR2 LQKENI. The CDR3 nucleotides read TGTGCCAGCTCACCATCGGGCATGAACACTGAAGCTTTCTTT. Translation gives CASSPSGMNTEAFF. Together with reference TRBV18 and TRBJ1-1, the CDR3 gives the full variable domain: NAGVMQNPRHLVRRRGQEARLRCSPMKGHSHVYWYRQLPEEGLKFMVYLQKENIIDESGMPKERFSAEFPKEGPSILRIQQVVRGDSAAYFCASSPSGMNTEAFFGQGTRLTVV.

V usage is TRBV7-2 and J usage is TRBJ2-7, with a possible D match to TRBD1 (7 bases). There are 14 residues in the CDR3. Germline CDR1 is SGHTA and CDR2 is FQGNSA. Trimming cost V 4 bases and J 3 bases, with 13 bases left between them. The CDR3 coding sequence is TGTGCCAGCAGCTCTCAGGGGGGCGGCTACGAGCAGTACTTC. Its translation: CASSSQGGGYEQYF.

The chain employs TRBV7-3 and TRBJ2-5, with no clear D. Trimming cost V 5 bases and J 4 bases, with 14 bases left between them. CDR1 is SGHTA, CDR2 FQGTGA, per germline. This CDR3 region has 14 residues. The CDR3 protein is CASSPPGGGETQYF. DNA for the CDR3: TGTGCCAGCAGCCCTCCGGGCGGTGGAGAGACCCAGTACTTC.

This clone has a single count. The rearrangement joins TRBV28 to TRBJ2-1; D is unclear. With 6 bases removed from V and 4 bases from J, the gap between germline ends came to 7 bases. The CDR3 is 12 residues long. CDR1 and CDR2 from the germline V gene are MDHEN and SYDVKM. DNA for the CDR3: TGTGCCAGCAGGAAGGGTTACAATGAGCAGTTCTTC. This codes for CASRKGYNEQFF.

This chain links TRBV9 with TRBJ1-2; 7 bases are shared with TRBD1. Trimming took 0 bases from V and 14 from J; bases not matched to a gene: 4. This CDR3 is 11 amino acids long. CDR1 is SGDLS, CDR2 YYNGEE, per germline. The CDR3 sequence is CASSVGQGETF. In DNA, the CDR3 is TGTGCCAGCAGCGTAGGACAGGGAGAAACCTTC.

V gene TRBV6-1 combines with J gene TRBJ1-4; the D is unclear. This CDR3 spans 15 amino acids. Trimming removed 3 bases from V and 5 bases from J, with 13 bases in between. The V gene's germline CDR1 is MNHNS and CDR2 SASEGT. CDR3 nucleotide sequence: TGTGCCAGCAGTGAGGCGGCAGGTTTAAATGAAAAACTGTTTTTT. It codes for CASSEAAGLNEKLFF.

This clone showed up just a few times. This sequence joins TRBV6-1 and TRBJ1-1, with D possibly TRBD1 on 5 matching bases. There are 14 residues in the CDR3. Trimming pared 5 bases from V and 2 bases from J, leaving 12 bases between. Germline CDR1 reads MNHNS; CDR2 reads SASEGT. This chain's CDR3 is CASSRGAGNTEAFF. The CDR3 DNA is TGTGCCAGCAGTCGAGGGGCGGGTAACACTGAAGCTTTCTTT.

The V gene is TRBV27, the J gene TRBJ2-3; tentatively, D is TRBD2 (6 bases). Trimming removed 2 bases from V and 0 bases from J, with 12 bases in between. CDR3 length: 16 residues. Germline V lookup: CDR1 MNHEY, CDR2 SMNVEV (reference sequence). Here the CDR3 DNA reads TGTGCCAGCAGTTTAGAGGGCGGGACTAGCACAGATACGCAGTATTTT. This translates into CASSLEGGTSTDTQYF.

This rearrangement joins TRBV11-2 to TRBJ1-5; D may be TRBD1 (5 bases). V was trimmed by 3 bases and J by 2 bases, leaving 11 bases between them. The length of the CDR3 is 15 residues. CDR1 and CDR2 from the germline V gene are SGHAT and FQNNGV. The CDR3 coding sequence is TGTGCCAGCAGCTTCTCGGGGGAGGGCAATCAGCCCCAGCATTTT. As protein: CASSFSGEGNQPQHF.

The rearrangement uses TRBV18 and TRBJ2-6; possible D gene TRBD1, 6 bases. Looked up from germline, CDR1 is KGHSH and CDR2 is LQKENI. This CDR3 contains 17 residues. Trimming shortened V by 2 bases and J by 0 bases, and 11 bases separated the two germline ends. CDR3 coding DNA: TGTGCCAGCTCACCAAGCGTAGGGGGCTCTGGGGCCAACGTCCTGACTTTC. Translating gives CASSPSVGGSGANVLTF. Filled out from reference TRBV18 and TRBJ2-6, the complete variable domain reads NAGVMQNPRHLVRRRGQEARLRCSPMKGHSHVYWYRQLPEEGLKFMVYLQKENIIDESGMPKERFSAEFPKEGPSILRIQQVVRGDSAAYFCASSPSVGGSGANVLTFGAGSRLTVL.

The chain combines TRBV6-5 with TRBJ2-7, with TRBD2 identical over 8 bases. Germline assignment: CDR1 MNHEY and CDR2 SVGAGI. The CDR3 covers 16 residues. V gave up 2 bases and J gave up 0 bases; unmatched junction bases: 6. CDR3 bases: TGTGCCAGCAGTTACGGTGGCGGGGGGACCTCCTACGAGCAGTACTTC. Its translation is CASSYGGGGTSYEQYF.

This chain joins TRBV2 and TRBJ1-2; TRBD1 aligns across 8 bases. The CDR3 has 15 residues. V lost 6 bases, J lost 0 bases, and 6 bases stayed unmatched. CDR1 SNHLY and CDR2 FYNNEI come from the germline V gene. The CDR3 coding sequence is TGTGCCAGCAGCGCCGACAGGGGAACTAACTATGGCTACACCTTC. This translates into CASSADRGTNYGYTF.

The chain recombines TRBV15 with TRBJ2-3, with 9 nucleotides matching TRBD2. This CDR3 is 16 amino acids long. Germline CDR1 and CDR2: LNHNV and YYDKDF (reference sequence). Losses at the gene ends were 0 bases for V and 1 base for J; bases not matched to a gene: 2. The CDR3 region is CATSRDQRGGTDTQYF. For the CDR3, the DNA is TGTGCCACCAGCAGAGATCAGCGGGGGGGCACAGATACGCAGTATTTT.

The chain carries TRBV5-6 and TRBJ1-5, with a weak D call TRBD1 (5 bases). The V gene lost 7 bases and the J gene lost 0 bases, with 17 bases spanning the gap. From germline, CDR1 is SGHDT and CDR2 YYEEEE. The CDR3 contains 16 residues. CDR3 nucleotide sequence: TGTGCCAGCCGCTGGGGGGGGAGCTATAGCAATCAGCCCCAGCATTTT. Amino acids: CASRWGGSYSNQPQHF.

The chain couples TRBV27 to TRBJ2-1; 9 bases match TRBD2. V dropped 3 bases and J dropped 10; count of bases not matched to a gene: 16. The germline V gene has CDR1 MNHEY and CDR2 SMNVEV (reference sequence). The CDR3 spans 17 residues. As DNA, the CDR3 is TGTGCCAGCAGTTTCACGCGTGTCAGAGCGGGGGGAAGGGAGCAGTTCTTC. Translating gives CASSFTRVRAGGREQFF.

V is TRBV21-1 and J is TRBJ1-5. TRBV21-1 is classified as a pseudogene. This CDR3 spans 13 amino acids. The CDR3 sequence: CASSKGVDQPQHF. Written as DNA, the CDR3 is TGTGCCAGCAGCAAAGGGGTGGATCAGCCCCAGCATTTT.

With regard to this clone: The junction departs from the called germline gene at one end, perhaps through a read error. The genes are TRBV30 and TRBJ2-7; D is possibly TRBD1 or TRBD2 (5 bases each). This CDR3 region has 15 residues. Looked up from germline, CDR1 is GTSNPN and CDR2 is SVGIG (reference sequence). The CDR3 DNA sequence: TGTGCCTGGAGTTCCTCAGACACGGGGCCCCTCGAGCAGCACTTC. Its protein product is CAWSSSDTGPLEQHF. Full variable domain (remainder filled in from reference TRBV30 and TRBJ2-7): SQTIHQWPATLVQPVGSPLSLECTVEGTSNPNLYWYRQAAGRGLQLLFYSVGIGQISSEVPQNLSASRPQDRQFILSSKKLLLSDSGFYLCAWSSSDTGPLEQHFGPGTRLTVT.

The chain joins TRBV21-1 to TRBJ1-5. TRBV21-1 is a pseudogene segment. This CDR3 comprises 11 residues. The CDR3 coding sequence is TGTGCCAGCAGCAAAGGGTGCTCGGGACATTTT. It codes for CASSKGCSGHF.

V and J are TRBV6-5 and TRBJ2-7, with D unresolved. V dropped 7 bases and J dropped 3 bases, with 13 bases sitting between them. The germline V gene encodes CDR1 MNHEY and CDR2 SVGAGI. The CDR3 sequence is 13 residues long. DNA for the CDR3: TGTGCCAGCAAGTTACGTGGGAACTACGAGCAGTACTTC. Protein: CASKLRGNYEQYF.

CDR3 DNA sequence: TGTGCCAGCAGCTTGTGGACAGGGAACTCTGGGGCCAACGTCCTGACTTTC. It codes for CASSLWTGNSGANVLTF. The V gene is TRBV5-8, the J gene TRBJ2-6, with 8 bases matching TRBD1. Germline-derived CDR1 and CDR2 are SGHTS and YDEGEE. Germline trimming cut 1 base from V and 0 bases from J; bases unmatched to any gene: 3. The CDR3 is made up of 17 amino acids.

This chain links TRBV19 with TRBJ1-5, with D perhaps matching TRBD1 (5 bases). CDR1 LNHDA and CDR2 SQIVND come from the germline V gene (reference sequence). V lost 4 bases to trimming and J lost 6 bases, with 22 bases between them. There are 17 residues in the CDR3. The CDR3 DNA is TGTGCCAGTAGTAACCCCCCCCGTTCAGGGATCCTTCAGCCCCAGCATTTT. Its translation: CASSNPPRSGILQPQHF.

The CDR3 sequence: CASSLAGSGRNEQYF. CDR3 DNA sequence: TGTGCCAGCAGCTTAGCGGGAAGCGGGAGGAACGAGCAGTACTTC. The chain uses TRBV7-2 and TRBJ2-7; 9 bases match TRBD2. The CDR3 runs to 15 residues. Germline trimming cut 0 bases from V and 5 bases from J; bases unmatched to any gene: 5. Germline loops: CDR1 SGHTA, CDR2 FQGNSA.

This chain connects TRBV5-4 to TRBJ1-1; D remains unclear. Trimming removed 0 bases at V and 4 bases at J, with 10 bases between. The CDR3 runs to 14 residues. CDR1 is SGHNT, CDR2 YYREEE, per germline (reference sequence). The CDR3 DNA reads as TGTGCCAGCAGCTTGGGCTCCCCTTTCACTGAAGCTTTCTTT. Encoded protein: CASSLGSPFTEAFF.

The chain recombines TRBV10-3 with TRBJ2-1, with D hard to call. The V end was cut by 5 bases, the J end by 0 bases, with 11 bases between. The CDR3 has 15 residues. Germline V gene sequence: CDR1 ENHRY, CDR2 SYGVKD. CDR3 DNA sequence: TGTGCCATCAGTCCACAGCCGAGCTCCTACAATGAGCAGTTCTTC. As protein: CAISPQPSSYNEQFF.

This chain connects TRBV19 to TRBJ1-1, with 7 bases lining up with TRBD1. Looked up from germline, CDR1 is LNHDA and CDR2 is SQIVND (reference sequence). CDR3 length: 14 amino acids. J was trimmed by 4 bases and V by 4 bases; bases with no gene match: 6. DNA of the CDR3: TGTGCCAGTAGTACCCGACAGGGACGCACTGAAGCTTTCTTT. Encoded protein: CASSTRQGRTEAFF.

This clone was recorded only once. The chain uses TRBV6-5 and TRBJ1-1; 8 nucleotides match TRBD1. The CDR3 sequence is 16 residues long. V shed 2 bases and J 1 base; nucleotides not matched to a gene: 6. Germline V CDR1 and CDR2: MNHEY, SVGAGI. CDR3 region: CASSYIPGGANTEAFF. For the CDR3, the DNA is TGTGCCAGCAGTTACATCCCAGGGGGCGCGAACACTGAAGCTTTCTTT.

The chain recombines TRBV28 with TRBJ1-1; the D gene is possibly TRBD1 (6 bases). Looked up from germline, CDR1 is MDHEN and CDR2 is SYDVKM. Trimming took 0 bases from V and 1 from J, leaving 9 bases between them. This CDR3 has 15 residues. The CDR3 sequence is CASSLWPGANTEAFF. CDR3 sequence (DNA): TGTGCCAGCAGTTTATGGCCGGGGGCGAACACTGAAGCTTTCTTT.

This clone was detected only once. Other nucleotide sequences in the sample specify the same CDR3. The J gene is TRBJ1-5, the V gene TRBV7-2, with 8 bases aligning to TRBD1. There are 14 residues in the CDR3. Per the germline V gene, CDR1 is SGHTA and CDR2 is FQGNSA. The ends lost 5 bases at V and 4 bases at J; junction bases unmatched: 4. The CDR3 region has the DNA TGTGCCAGCAGCCCCGGGACAGGAAATCAGCCCCAGCATTTT. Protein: CASSPGTGNQPQHF.

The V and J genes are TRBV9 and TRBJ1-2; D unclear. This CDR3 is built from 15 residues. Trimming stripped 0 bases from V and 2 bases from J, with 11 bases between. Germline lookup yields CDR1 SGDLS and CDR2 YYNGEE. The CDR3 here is CASSVEPGRNYGYTF. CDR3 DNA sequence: TGTGCCAGCAGCGTAGAGCCGGGGAGGAACTATGGCTACACCTTC. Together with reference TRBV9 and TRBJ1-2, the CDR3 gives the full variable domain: DSGVTQTPKHLITATGQRVTLRCSPRSGDLSVYWYQQSLDQGLQFLIQYYNGEERAKGNILERFSAQQFPDLHSELNLSSLELGDSALYFCASSVEPGRNYGYTFGSGTRLTVV.